This T cell receptor beta chain was sequenced for a study of vaccination effects on CD4 cells after COVID-19 (dated by TCRdb to between 2020 and 2023). With respect to the entire study: Three convalescent patients were sampled early (day +14) and late (day +241, +227, +161 respectively) after vaccination. Across the study, the median time from the second dose to post-vaccine sampling was 72 days (range 14 to 241). In both COVID-19 convalescent patients and infection-naive vaccine recipients, the study compared SARS-CoV-2 spike-specific CD4+ TCR repertoires from before mRNA vaccination with those from after it. A total of nine to ten COVID-19 convalescent patients and a handful of SARS-CoV-2-naive healthy vaccine recipients were included in the full study. Cultures from other donors in the study were sequenced with the Oncomine TCR Beta short-read assay on an Illumina iSeq 100. On the study overall, not on this receptor specifically: The study was limited by a small number of convalescent patients, and early post-infection timepoints were lacking. At late post-vaccination timepoints, both infection-induced and vaccine-induced clones showed marked clonal contraction, consistent with waning T cell responses. Among convalescent patients, the spike-reactive repertoire after vaccination was made up mainly of new vaccine-induced clones that were largely distinct from the clones induced by infection.

As concerns this clone: No cognate antigen has been identified for it. No base quality information exists; no much larger clone differs at one position.

The CDR3, from cysteine to phenylalanine, totals 13 residues. CDR3 DNA is the only sequence kept; it has 39 bases, read in frame from the first base. The junction carries 9 bases between V and J, which are trimmed by 3 bases and 6 bases respectively. CDR1 and CDR2 are read off the germline V gene as KGHSH and LQKENI. The ViraFEST assay stimulated PBMC with viral peptide pools and then used TCR sequencing to identify antigen-specific CD4+ T cell clonotypes by expansion. After around eleven days of culture, CD4+ T cells were isolated with the EasySep CD4+ T cell isolation kit. Convalescent patients had PCR-confirmed SARS-CoV-2 infection between March and December 2020, before Alpha, Beta and Delta variants emerged in the United States. Participants received two doses of either the BNT162b2 or the mRNA-1273 mRNA SARS-CoV-2 vaccine. Each well held roughly 2.2 million PBMC cultured in IMDM containing around 5.1% human AB serum, about 10 IU/ml IL-2 and gentamicin, along with approximately 10 ug/ml peptides. On days 3 and 7, half of the culture medium was replaced with fresh IL-2-containing medium. Each peptide stimulation condition was cultured in triplicate wells unless otherwise noted. Using Ficoll-Paque Plus gradient centrifugation, PBMC were separated from whole blood and then either used fresh or cryopreserved at -140C. The overlapping peptide pools covered the spike proteins of SARS-CoV-2 as well as those of the common cold coronaviruses HCoV-NL63, HCoV-OC43 and HCoV-229E. The QIAamp micro DNA kit was used to extract genomic DNA from the cultured CD4+ T cells.

Libraries were built with the immunoSEQ multiplex PCR assay. DNA from the cultured and isolated CD4+ T cells underwent TCR beta CDR3 sequencing. In the original analysis: Non-productive TCR sequences were removed and reads were trimmed to the CDR3 region, keeping CDR3s of at least 7 amino acids. The MANAFEST web app was used to pick out antigen-specific clonotypes by comparing their expansion in peptide wells with that in reference cultures. To count as positive, a clone had to show expansion at FDR<0.05 compared with the reference and with all other wells, an odds ratio above 5, and a frequency above 0.1% in two replicate wells. Cross-reactive clonotypes were defined as significantly expanded in SARS-CoV-2 spike wells and in at least one common cold coronavirus spike condition. CDR3 similarity was assessed by Levenshtein distance using the stringdist R package, and unrooted trees were constructed with ape in R 3.6.1. TCRdb provides this immuneACCESS table in a form limited to in-frame rearrangements. Some clones are lacking; in checked studies, under half of them reflect an unresolved V gene, and why the rest are absent is not known. V, J and clone size derive from that table, while D and trimming were established from the DNA sequence. For this sample there are 14,000 or so clones; around 80% appear just once. The biggest ten clones account for around 17% of the sample.

Sequenced material: CD4+ T cells from PBMCs cultured with SARS-CoV-2 spike peptides, taken after COVID-19 vaccination. The sample's cell subset or site label is to be understood as: SARS-CoV-2 spike overlapping peptide pool stimulation. Recombination connected TRBV18 to TRBJ1-5; the D segment cannot be called with confidence. This sequence was found in a human donor who had a prior SARS-CoV-2 infection. The sequenced DNA: TGTGCCAGCTCACCGGATGATGGTCAGCCCCAGCATTTT. Its protein reads: CASSPDDGQPQHF.